Here is one TCR beta chain with its context. Deletions cut 5 bases from V and 6 bases from J, with 15 bases between. Germline assignment: CDR1 SGHTA and CDR2 FQGNSA. There are 14 residues in the CDR3. TCRdb keeps only in-frame clones here, not all; method: immunoSEQ multiplex PCR. The table lists 150,000 to 170,000 clones, 70% to 90% of them singletons. The data are from a study of T cell responses to AZD1222 COVID-19 vaccine. The sample was peripheral blood, taken on day 0 of MenACWY control vaccination. The receptor's source is an adult in good health. The chain carries TRBV7-2 and TRBJ2-3; D gene unclear. CDR3 protein: CASSLVRPSDTQYF. CDR3 nucleotide sequence: TGTGCCAGCAGCCTCGTGCGTCCGTCGGATACGCAGTATTTT.